What follows is one T cell receptor beta chain and its context. This entry is derived from a study of blood T cell repertoires in COVID-19. Study at large: Sample material is recorded as cDNA or gDNA derived from T cells, B-cell-depleted T cells, or PBMCs.

Per the study methods: Nucleated cell number was recorded as an estimate derived from reference gene primer amplification. Repertoires were generated with immunoSEQ multiplex PCR, while TCRdb's copy carries only in-frame clones and drops some. V and J calls and clone size follow that table, whereas D and trimming were derived from the DNA. The sample has some 170,000 clones, about 87% seen once. After removal of 4 bases from V and 4 bases from J, the junction contained 8 bases not matched to a gene. CDR1 and CDR2 (germline): LNHNV, YYDKDF (reference sequence). The CDR3 extends over 15 amino acids. The clonotype originates from a woman between 45 and 65 years old with acute or convalescent COVID-19. Source material: peripheral blood. The chain employs TRBV15 and TRBJ1-2, with 8 bases that match TRBD1. The CDR3 loop is CATSKQGVGSYGYTF. CDR3 sequence (DNA): TGTGCCACCAGCAAACAGGGGGTGGGTTCCTATGGCTACACCTTC.